This T cell receptor (beta chain) was captured by sequencing in a study of T cells in Graves' hyperthyroidism and ophthalmopathy. Ophthalmopathy patients showed a Clinical Activity Score of at least 3, NOSPECS grade of at least 4 and duration under 3 months. The CDR3 contains 14 residues. Unmatched junction bases numbered 7, after V lost 4 bases and J lost 5 bases. The germline CDR1 and CDR2 sequences are WNHNN and SYGVQD (reference sequence). This clonotype was found a few times. The antigen is not known. Study conclusions and caveats: Before onset, by a median of around six months, the model predicted ophthalmopathy.

The CDR3 regions of TCR beta were amplified from RNA transcripts. TCR CDR3 underwent first-round RT-PCR with the HTBI primer set. TCRdb reprocessed the multiplex PCR reads via MiXCR and lists one record per CDR3 protein. This sample has 400,000 or so distinct CDR3 sequences, with around 13% found just once. This clonotype was obtained from a woman aged 25-40 years with Graves' ophthalmopathy. Material: blood. The rearrangement links TRBV10-1 to TRBJ2-7, with 8 positions matching TRBD2. DNA for the CDR3: TGCGCCAGCAGTGCCAGCGGGGGAGGCGACGAGCAGTACTTC. Protein sequence: CASSASGGGDEQYF.